These 21 T cell receptor beta chains share one sample of origin, sequenced in a study of T cell repertoires in cytomegalovirus infection. TCRdb re-called the reads through MiXCR, storing one row per CDR3 protein. The table records some 940,000 distinct CDR3 sequences, roughly 30% of them present only once. These receptors have no identified antigens. The sample was cultured CD8+ T cells from PBMCs, taken from culture after CMV antigen stimulation. The receptors were sampled from a human donor in good health (CMV status not recorded). Some clones in this sample may be carry-over from other donors' samples.

The genes are TRBV7-9 and TRBJ1-2, with D unresolved. Germline V CDR1 and CDR2: SEHNR, FQNEAQ (reference sequence). The V end was cut by 1 base, the J end by 4 bases, with 13 bases between. The length of the CDR3 is 15 residues. DNA for the CDR3: TGTGCCAGCAGCTTAGTAGGGAGGGCAGCCTATGGCTACACCTTC. Its protein is CASSLVGRAAYGYTF.

This clonotype occurred a few times. The chain uses TRBV19 and TRBJ2-7, with D perhaps matching TRBD1 (6 bases). V was pared by 9 bases and J by 2 bases, with 23 bases between. The CDR3 length is 16 residues. The germline V gene encodes CDR1 LNHDA and CDR2 SQIVND (reference sequence). CDR3 sequence (DNA): TGTGCCAGATTGGGGGACACGGGGCCCATAACCTACGAGCAGTACGTC. Translation: CARLGDTGPITYEQYV.

The chain recombines TRBV27 with TRBJ2-7; D not resolved. The V and J ends lost 5 bases and 2 bases respectively, with 16 bases between them. Germline values: CDR1 MNHEY, CDR2 SMNVEV (reference sequence). The CDR3 runs to 15 residues. The CDR3 loop is CASSPDMSRPYEQYV. The DNA of the CDR3 is TGTGCCAGCAGTCCCGACATGTCGCGTCCCTACGAGCAGTACGTC.

This clonotype turned up a few times. V usage is TRBV7-9 and J usage is TRBJ2-7, with 8 bases identical to TRBD1. The germline CDR1 and CDR2 sequences are SEHNR and FQNEAQ (reference sequence). This CDR3 contains 14 residues. Losses at the gene ends were 4 bases for V and 5 bases for J; bases not matched to a gene: 7. The CDR3 bases are TGTGCCAGCAGCTCCCCTAAGACAGGGGACGAGCAGTACGTC. Its protein is CASSSPKTGDEQYV.

The V call is TRBV27, the J call TRBJ2-1, with 7 bases aligning to TRBD1. Germline CDR1 reads MNHEY; CDR2 reads SMNVEV (reference sequence). This CDR3 contains 14 residues. Losses at the gene ends were 3 bases for V and 8 bases for J; bases not matched to a gene: 7. The CDR3 is CASSFREGAYEQFF. Here the CDR3 DNA reads TGTGCCAGCAGTTTTAGAGAGGGGGCGTATGAGCAGTTCTTC.

The chain links TRBV6-1 to TRBJ2-7, with 9 bases fitting TRBD1. Germline assignment: CDR1 MNHNS and CDR2 SASEGT. This CDR3 spans 16 amino acids. V lost 5 bases to trimming and J lost 0 bases; unmatched junction nucleotides: 8. For the CDR3, the DNA is TGTGCCAGCAGTTACCTCTGGACAGGGGTCTCCTACGAGCAGTACTTC. Protein: CASSYLWTGVSYEQYF.

V is TRBV9 and J is TRBJ2-3, with TRBD2 as a possible D gene (7 bases). This CDR3 comprises 16 residues. Germline V gene lookup returns CDR1 SGDLS and CDR2 YYNGEE. V was pared by 6 bases and J by 0 bases, with 17 bases between. For the CDR3, the DNA is TGTGCCAGCAAAGGGGGGGACTCCCTTAGCACAGATACGCAGTATTTT. Protein: CASKGGDSLSTDTQYF.

Ten or more counts support this clonotype. The chain's CDR3 is CASSPRSQETQYF. As DNA, the CDR3 is TGTGCCAGCAGCCCCCGAAGCCAAGAGACCCAGTACTTC. V gene TRBV7-6 combines with J gene TRBJ2-5; D remains unclear. The germline V gene encodes CDR1 SGHVS and CDR2 FNYEAQ. Trimming removed 5 bases from V and 1 base from J, with 8 bases in between. CDR3 length: 13 amino acids.

This clonotype has more than one count but fewer than ten. This chain connects TRBV29-1 to TRBJ2-7; D remains ambiguous. The CDR3 is made up of 14 amino acids. V lost 2 bases and J 7 bases, leaving 18 bases between the germline ends. Germline V gene sequence: CDR1 SQVTM, CDR2 ANQGSEA. The CDR3 sequence: CSVETWERSREQYF. The CDR3, as DNA: TGCAGCGTTGAAACATGGGAACGGTCTCGGGAGCAGTACTTC.

This clonotype has more than one count but fewer than ten. The rearrangement joins TRBV6-1 to TRBJ2-1; 8 bases are a match to TRBD1. Trimming cost V 2 bases and J 9 bases; bases outside gene matches: 6. The CDR3 extends over 14 amino acids. The germline gives CDR1 MNHNS, CDR2 SASEGT. This CDR3 is CASSERTGYFEQFF. In DNA, the CDR3 is TGTGCCAGCAGTGAAAGGACAGGGTATTTTGAGCAGTTCTTC.

The rearrangement uses TRBV6-6 and TRBJ1-2; 10 bases agree with TRBD1. Germline loops: CDR1 MNHNY, CDR2 SVGAGI (reference sequence). V lost 2 bases, J lost 4 bases, and 22 bases stayed unmatched. CDR3 length: 21 residues. CDR3 loop: CASSYPPPVGTGALLPYGYTF. DNA for the CDR3: TGTGCCAGCAGTTACCCCCCCCCGGTTGGGACAGGGGCCTTATTACCCTATGGCTACACCTTC.

The rearrangement links TRBV6-2 or TRBV6-3 to TRBJ1-5; 7 bases align to TRBD1. CDR3 length: 17 amino acids. Germline V gives CDR1 MNHEY, CDR2 SVGEGT. Germline trimming cut 2 bases from V and 4 bases from J; bases unmatched to any gene: 11. The CDR3 bases are TGTGCCAGCAGTTACCGCCTTCCGGGACAGAGAAATCAGCCCCAGCATTTT. Translation: CASSYRLPGQRNQPQHF.

This sequence joins TRBV12-5 and TRBJ2-5; a possible D gene is TRBD1 (6 bases). V was pared by 3 bases and J by 4 bases, with 15 bases between. The length of the CDR3 is 15 residues. Germline V CDR1 and CDR2: LGHNT, FRNRAP. CDR3 in amino acids: CASGFGSGAGETQYF. The CDR3 DNA is TGTGCTAGTGGTTTCGGATCAGGGGCGGGAGAGACCCAGTACTTC.

The chain is built from TRBV3-1 and TRBJ2-3; 7 bases are a match to TRBD1. CDR1 and CDR2 (germline): LGHDT, YNNKEL (reference sequence). The CDR3 has 15 amino acids. After removal of 7 bases from V and 0 bases from J, the junction contained 7 bases not matched to a gene. This chain's CDR3 is CASTPGQYSTDTQYF. The CDR3 nucleotides are TGTGCCAGCACCCCGGGACAGTATAGCACAGATACGCAGTATTTT.

This clonotype was seen at least ten times. One junction end disagrees with the germline gene, perhaps due to a read error. The rearrangement joins TRBV7-7 to TRBJ2-5, with D uncertain. This CDR3 region has 14 residues. The germline V gene has CDR1 SSHAT and CDR2 FNYEAQ (reference sequence). CDR3 loop: CASSLHQYQETQYF. CDR3 in DNA: TGTGCTAGCAGCTTACACCAGTACCAAGAGACCCAGTACTTC.

In DNA form, the CDR3 reads TGTGCCAGCAGCGAATCAGGGGCTGAAGCTTTCTTT. Amino acids: CASSESGAEAFF. The V gene is TRBV5-5, the J gene TRBJ1-1; tentatively, D is TRBD1 (6 bases). The CDR3 loop spans 12 amino acids. V was pared by 4 bases and J by 6 bases, with 10 bases between. Per the germline V gene, CDR1 is SGHKS and CDR2 is YYEKEE (reference sequence).

This rearrangement joins TRBV28 to TRBJ2-5; D is tentatively TRBD1 or TRBD2 (5 bases each). V was cut by 3 bases and J by 1 base, with 12 bases left in between. The length of the CDR3 is 15 residues. Germline V gene lookup returns CDR1 MDHEN and CDR2 SYDVKM. CDR3 nucleotides: TGTGCCAGCAGTTTGTCCGGGGCAGTCCAAGAGACCCAGTACTTC. Translating it yields CASSLSGAVQETQYF. The whole variable domain, filled in from reference TRBV28 and TRBJ2-5, reads DVKVTQSSRYLVKRTGEKVFLECVQDMDHENMFWYRQDPGLGLRLIYFSYDVKMKEKGDIPEGYSVSREKKERFSLILESASTNQTSMYLCASSLSGAVQETQYFGPGTRLLVL.

The chain combines TRBV14 with TRBJ1-2; D is uncertain. CDR1 is SGHDN and CDR2 is FVKESK in the germline V gene. The CDR3 extends over 13 amino acids. The V and J ends lost 3 bases and 5 bases respectively, with 10 bases between them. The CDR3 nucleotides are TGTGCCAGCAGCCACGGCAGCAGTTATGGCTACACCTTC. Amino acids: CASSHGSSYGYTF.

V is TRBV7-9 and J is TRBJ2-2, with 7 bases that match TRBD1. CDR3 length: 17 amino acids. Germline assignment: CDR1 SEHNR and CDR2 FQNEAQ (reference sequence). Trimming at V came to 10 bases and at J to 2 bases, leaving 16 bases not matched to a gene. The CDR3: CATDRPSDRVNTGELFF. The CDR3, as DNA: TGTGCCACCGATCGGCCGTCCGACAGGGTAAACACCGGGGAGCTGTTTTTT.

The chain joins TRBV4-1 to TRBJ1-4; no reliable D call. This CDR3 comprises 17 residues. Trimming took 1 base from V and 0 from J, leaving 12 bases between them. Germline CDR1 MGHRA, CDR2 YSYEKL. The CDR3 DNA sequence: TGCGCCAGCAGCCAAGTCTACCTGGACGCAACTAATGAAAAACTGTTTTTT. Translated: CASSQVYLDATNEKLFF.

This clonotype has more than one count but fewer than ten. The chain carries TRBV7-9 and TRBJ1-1, with unresolved D. Trimming removed 4 bases at V and 4 bases at J, with 19 bases between. The CDR3 is 16 residues long. Germline V gene lookup returns CDR1 SEHNR and CDR2 FQNEAQ (reference sequence). The CDR3 protein is CASSSREVGPSTEAFF. The DNA for the CDR3 is TGTGCCAGCAGCTCTCGCGAGGTAGGGCCCTCCACTGAAGCTTTCTTT.